This entry lists 14 T cell receptor beta chains sequenced from one sample in a study of T cell repertoires in cytomegalovirus infection. Each CDR3 protein gets one entry after TCRdb re-called the reads with MiXCR. The sample carries under 850,000 distinct CDR3 sequences, less than 40% recorded once. The sample comprised PBMCs. These receptors originate from a human donor in good health (CMV status not recorded). Some clones in this sample may be carry-over from other donors' samples.

This clonotype was found many times. The V and J genes are TRBV7-8 and TRBJ1-2; perhaps TRBD1 as D (5 bases). This CDR3 has 16 residues. The germline CDR1 and CDR2 sequences are SGHVS and FQNEAQ. V was cut by 5 bases and J by 7 bases, with 23 bases left in between. The CDR3 reads CASSPPRPSGRAGYTF. The CDR3, as DNA: TGTGCCAGCAGCCCACCGCGACCATCGGGCAGGGCTGGCTACACCTTC. Combining the CDR3 with reference TRBV7-8 and TRBJ1-2 gives the whole variable domain GAGVSQSPRYKVAKRGQDVALRCDPISGHVSLFWYQQALGQGPEFLTYFQNEAQLDKSGLPSDRFFAERPEGSVSTLKIQRTQQEDSAVYLCASSPPRPSGRAGYTFGSGTRLTVV.

The J gene is TRBJ1-4, the V gene TRBV12-3 or TRBV12-4; TRBD1 matches 9 bases. The CDR3 has 15 residues. After removal of 5 bases from V and 5 bases from J, the junction contained 6 bases not matched to a gene. Here the CDR3 reads CASSVGDRGNEKLFF. The CDR3 nucleotides read TGTGCCAGCAGTGTTGGAGACAGGGGGAATGAAAAACTGTTTTTT.

This clonotype appeared many times. The chain carries TRBV7-2 and TRBJ1-6; D gene uncertain. Between the trimmed V and J ends, which lost 5 bases and 10 bases, there was a span of 12 bases. There are 13 residues in the CDR3. Per the germline V gene, CDR1 is SGHTA and CDR2 is FQGNSA. CDR3 sequence reads: CASSRDRKSPLHF. In nucleotides, the CDR3 is TGTGCCAGCAGCCGAGATCGCAAATCACCCCTCCACTTT. Together with reference TRBV7-2 and TRBJ1-6, the CDR3 gives the full variable domain: GAGVSQSPSNKVTEKGKDVELRCDPISGHTALYWYRQSLGQGLEFLIYFQGNSAPDKSGLPSDRFSAERTGGSVSTLTIQRTQQEDSAVYLCASSRDRKSPLHFGNGTRLTVT.

This clonotype was counted ten times or more. The chain joins TRBV12-3 or TRBV12-4 to TRBJ1-2; D gene uncertain. The CDR3 is 11 amino acids. V lost 3 bases, J lost 1 base, and 0 bases lay in between. CDR3 DNA: TGTGCCAGCAGTTTTAACTATGGCTACACCTTC. Its translation is CASSFNYGYTF.

This clonotype was counted ten times or more. The V gene is TRBV20-1, the J gene TRBJ2-7, with TRBD2 identical over 14 bases. The germline gives CDR1 DFQATT, CDR2 SNEGSKA (reference sequence). J gave up 3 bases and V 6 bases, and 7 bases lay outside the gene matches. The CDR3 extends over 15 amino acids. DNA for the CDR3: TGCAGTGCACCCGGGACTAGCGGGGGATTCTACGAGCAGTACTTC. Translation gives CSAPGTSGGFYEQYF.

The chain joins TRBV5-4 to TRBJ1-2; no firm D call. Between the trimmed V and J ends, which lost 0 bases and 5 bases, there was a span of 14 bases. CDR3 size: 15 residues. From germline, CDR1 is SGHNT and CDR2 YYREEE (reference sequence). CDR3 sequence (DNA): TGTGCCAGCAGCTTGGCCCCTAAGGGTCTTTATGGCTACACCTTC. It is translated as CASSLAPKGLYGYTF.

The CDR3 coding sequence is TGTGCCAGCAGCTTGGAGCAGTGGACGAATGGCTACACCTTC. Translating it yields CASSLEQWTNGYTF. V and J are TRBV5-5 and TRBJ1-2; D call uncertain. CDR1 is SGHKS, CDR2 YYEKEE, per germline (reference sequence). This CDR3 is built from 14 residues. Trimming pared 0 bases from V and 6 bases from J, leaving 12 bases between.

The table lists this clonotype with a few counts. V usage is TRBV7-2 and J usage is TRBJ2-4; TRBD2 matches 8 bases. Germline values: CDR1 SGHTA, CDR2 FQGNSA. V lost 5 bases, J lost 3 bases, and 18 bases stayed unmatched. This CDR3 spans 19 amino acids. The CDR3 region is CASSDPRVGRGAVKNIQYF. CDR3 in DNA: TGTGCCAGCAGCGACCCCCGGGTGGGGCGGGGGGCAGTCAAAAACATTCAGTACTTC.

The V and J genes are TRBV7-9 and TRBJ1-2, with D tentatively TRBD1 (5 bases). CDR1 is SEHNR and CDR2 is FQNEAQ in the germline V gene (reference sequence). CDR3 size: 11 residues. V lost 6 bases and J lost 10, with 12 bases in between. The CDR3 region is CASRLQEDYTF. The CDR3 nucleotides read TGTGCCAGCAGATTACAGGAAGACTACACCTTC.

This clonotype was picked up a small number of times. This chain links TRBV4-1 with TRBJ1-2, with a weak D call TRBD1 (5 bases). Trimming pared 3 bases from V and 6 bases from J, leaving 11 bases between. This CDR3 region has 13 residues. Germline V gene lookup returns CDR1 MGHRA and CDR2 YSYEKL. CDR3 DNA: TGCGCCAGCAGCCATTCTGGGGGTGATGGCTACACCTTC. Its translation: CASSHSGGDGYTF.

The rearrangement uses TRBV11-1 and TRBJ1-1, with D unresolved. V shed 10 bases and J shed 0 bases, with 15 bases lying between them. The germline CDR1 and CDR2 sequences are SGHAT and FQDESV (reference sequence). The length of the CDR3 is 14 residues. CDR3 bases: TGTGCCACCTCCCGGGCATACATGAACACTGAAGCTTTCTTT. It translates to CATSRAYMNTEAFF.

There are many counts of this clonotype. This chain uses TRBV7-6 with TRBJ1-6; D remains ambiguous. CDR1 is SGHVS and CDR2 is FNYEAQ in the germline V gene. The CDR3 extends over 16 amino acids. With 1 base removed from V and 0 bases from J, the gap between germline ends came to 7 bases. Here the CDR3 reads CASSLVPSSYNSPLHF. CDR3 coding DNA: TGTGCCAGCAGCTTAGTCCCGAGCTCCTATAATTCACCCCTCCACTTT. Full variable domain (remainder filled in from reference TRBV7-6 and TRBJ1-6): GAGVSQSPRYKVTKRGQDVALRCDPISGHVSLYWYRQALGQGPEFLTYFNYEAQQDKSGLPNDRFSAERPEGSISTLTIQRTEQRDSAMYRCASSLVPSSYNSPLHFGNGTRLTVT.

CDR3 protein: CASSFYSRDSGANVLTF. CDR3 DNA: TGCGCCAGCAGCTTCTACTCCAGGGACTCCGGGGCCAACGTCCTGACTTTC. The J gene is TRBJ2-6, the V gene TRBV5-1; maybe TRBD2 (6 bases). CDR3 length equals 17 residues. Germline CDR1 reads SGHRS; CDR2 reads YFSETQ. Trimming removed 2 bases at V and 4 bases at J, with 16 bases between.

The chain carries TRBV11-1 and TRBJ1-1; TRBD1 is a possible D gene (5 bases). The CDR3 sequence is 15 residues long. Germline V lookup: CDR1 SGHAT, CDR2 FQDESV (reference sequence). The V and J ends lost 0 bases and 5 bases respectively, with 13 bases between them. CDR3: CASSLAETVVTEAFF. The CDR3 bases are TGTGCCAGCAGCTTAGCAGAGACAGTGGTGACTGAAGCTTTCTTT.